Each of the 8 T cell receptor beta chains below was sequenced from the same sample in a study of T cells after posttransplantation cyclophosphamide. TCRdb keeps only in-frame clones here, not all; method: immunoSEQ multiplex PCR. The counts give about 12,000 clones, none of them seen only once; 7.3% is held by the top ten. What was sequenced was PBMCs. The receptor set was obtained from a middle-aged woman in good health, CMV-negative, and a related stem cell transplant donor.

This clone occurred many times. The J gene is TRBJ1-1, the V gene TRBV9, with a possible D match to TRBD1 (6 bases). This CDR3 spans 16 amino acids. V was pared by 3 bases and J by 0 bases, with 15 bases between. Germline V gene lookup returns CDR1 SGDLS and CDR2 YYNGEE. CDR3 in amino acids: CASSAKGGSLNTEAFF. The CDR3 DNA reads as TGTGCCAGCAGCGCAAAGGGGGGGTCCCTGAACACTGAAGCTTTCTTT.

This clone was seen ten or more times. This rearrangement joins TRBV9 to TRBJ1-4; 7 bases align to TRBD1. The germline gives CDR1 SGDLS, CDR2 YYNGEE. The length of the CDR3 is 15 residues. Trimming cost V 5 bases and J 5 bases; bases outside gene matches: 9. The CDR3, as DNA: TGTGCCAGCAGTATTACCGGGACAGCCAATGAAAAACTGTTTTTT. It yields the protein CASSITGTANEKLFF.

This clone was seen ten or more times. In nucleotides, the CDR3 is TGTGCCAGCAGGTCGAGGGGGACAGATACGCAGTATTTT. Amino acids: CASRSRGTDTQYF. The rearrangement links TRBV7-2 to TRBJ2-3; possibly TRBD1 for D (6 bases). The CDR3 loop spans 13 amino acids. Looked up from germline, CDR1 is SGHTA and CDR2 is FQGNSA. Between the trimmed V and J ends, which lost 6 bases and 3 bases, there was a span of 10 bases. Using reference TRBV7-2 and TRBJ2-3 for the parts outside the CDR3, the full variable domain is GAGVSQSPSNKVTEKGKDVELRCDPISGHTALYWYRQSLGQGLEFLIYFQGNSAPDKSGLPSDRFSAERTGGSVSTLTIQRTQQEDSAVYLCASRSRGTDTQYFGPGTRLTVL.

This clone was counted many times. J is TRBJ1-5 and V is TRBV2, with D possibly matching TRBD1 (6 bases). Germline V CDR1 and CDR2: SNHLY, FYNNEI. The CDR3 runs to 13 residues. V was shortened by 4 bases and J by 7 bases, with 11 bases between the two germline ends. Here the CDR3 DNA reads TGTGCCAGCAGTGGGGGACACGACCAGCCCCAGCATTTT. It is translated as CASSGGHDQPQHF.

In this sample, this clone turned up many times. This chain joins TRBV12-3 or TRBV12-4 and TRBJ2-5, with D possibly being TRBD1 (5 bases). The CDR3 length is 13 residues. V lost 3 bases, J lost 5 bases, and 10 bases lay in between. The CDR3 sequence: CASSFEGVETQYF. The DNA for the CDR3 is TGTGCCAGCAGTTTTGAAGGGGTCGAGACCCAGTACTTC.

Ten or more counts support this clone. The V gene is TRBV19, the J gene TRBJ2-3, with a weak D call TRBD1 (5 bases). The V and J ends lost 9 bases and 1 base respectively, with 11 bases between them. Germline V gene lookup returns CDR1 LNHDA and CDR2 SQIVND (reference sequence). This CDR3 has 13 amino acids. CDR3 nucleotide sequence: TGTGCCAGCAGGGTTGGTGGCACAGATACGCAGTATTTT. This encodes CASRVGGTDTQYF.

This clone was found many times. The genes are TRBV7-9 and TRBJ2-5; 7 bases align to TRBD2. J was trimmed by 0 bases and V by 7 bases; bases with no gene match: 2. CDR1 SEHNR and CDR2 FQNEAQ come from the germline V gene (reference sequence). There are 13 residues in the CDR3. CDR3 region: CASTRGDQETQYF. CDR3 nucleotide sequence: TGTGCCAGCACACGGGGGGACCAAGAGACCCAGTACTTC.

This clone was observed many times. This rearrangement joins TRBV5-1 to TRBJ1-1; TRBD1 agrees at 7 bases. The CDR3 extends over 14 amino acids. CDR1 and CDR2 from the germline V gene are SGHRS and YFSETQ. The J segment lost 5 bases and the V segment lost 1 base, leaving 5 bases of the junction unmatched. DNA of the CDR3: TGCGCCAGCAGCTTGCGGCAGGGGGAAACTGAAGCTTTCTTT. This encodes CASSLRQGETEAFF.